This T cell receptor (beta chain) was observed in a study of cytomegalovirus exposure and HLA in healthy donors listed by TCRdb under 2017. As for the study more broadly: In an earlier analysis of about 560 of the donors, approximately 300 Gb of sequence data and roughly 100 million unique TCR beta sequences from about 190 million T cells were reported. All discovery cohort repertoires had been generated on a single sequencing platform. Four or five DR-DQ haplotypes were handled as single units for association and clustering because linkage in the cohort was strong. The study aimed to test whether signatures of past pathogen exposure could be identified by cataloging public T cell receptors. Using immunosequencing, the study profiled T cell repertoires from around 680 subjects and related those repertoires to cytomegalovirus serostatus. Rather than using new phenotypic data, the later analysis identified candidate immune exposures from TCR beta sequences and from how often those sequences occurred across donors. Donor age, sex, ethnicity and CMV serostatus were compiled alongside the repertoire data. Besides the first cohort of under 700 subjects, a separate validation cohort made up of 120 or so different subjects was used. About 280 gigabases of sequencing data and around 90 million unique TCR sequences made up an early release that covered 500 to 650 HLA-typed donors. The number of typed donors differed by locus: roughly 629-640 for A, B, C, DRB1 and DQB1; approximately 520 for DQA1; roughly 600 for DPA1; and about 470 for DPB1. HLA typing included class I and class II loci at four-digit resolution. On average, over 200,000 unique TCR beta nucleotide sequences were sequenced per donor among fewer than 500 genotyped donors of the cohort, with roughly 18% of those sequences being non-productive. To predict cytomegalovirus infection status, the study brought together high-throughput TCR immunosequencing, statistical association of individual TCRs with disease status, and machine learning. An earlier analysis of 500 to 650 of the donors applied high-throughput TCR beta sequencing to assess whether each TCR beta V gene segment acted as functional or pseudogenic. The genetic ancestry cluster associated with self-reported Caucasian donors included 70% to 85% of the 398 genotyped donors. To study patterns of TCR occurrence, a later analysis re-analyzed previously published TCR beta repertoires from around 660 donors and added high-resolution HLA genotyping. A later genetic analysis took genome-wide SNP genotypes for about three fifths of the 666 donors and used that subset as a discovery cohort.

The germline V gene (reference sequence) gives CDR1 as SEHNR and CDR2 as FQNEAQ. V lost 5 bases and J lost 2 bases; the stretch between them is 13 bases long. From the cysteine up to the phenylalanine, the CDR3 has a length of 15 residues. The retained sequence is limited to the CDR3, 45 bases, with the frame set at the first base. The cohort consisted of hundreds of healthy bone marrow donors. At the time of sampling, every cohort member was nominally healthy, though immune exposures that went unrecorded were likely present. The donor tested CMV seropositive, placing the donor among the 250 to 300 seropositive members of the cohort. Each donor provided a peripheral blood sample, and peripheral blood mononuclear cells were used for TCR beta sequencing. Genomic DNA was extracted from the blood cell samples with the Qiagen DNeasy Blood Extraction Kit. Results and caveats for the whole study, not just this receptor: Most TCR sequences were seen in very few donors, while some public TCRs were found in many individuals. In a later analysis, the rate of TCR association differed among HLA loci, with DRB1 alleles having the most associated TCRs and HLA-C alleles having the fewest. Because HLA typing was missing for some donors at each locus, association tests included only the typed subset. A group of highly shared sequence variants was considered likely to be a technical artifact of the sequencing pipeline. In the study, some 160 TCR beta chains were listed as associated with cytomegalovirus. According to a later genetic analysis, donors in an Asian-associated ancestry cluster had fewer N-insertions in productive TCRs than the approximately 630-donor mean. Sequencing depth was assumed to be roughly uniform across donors in the presence/absence analyses, though that assumption may not hold. Only TCR beta chains were sequenced in this cohort, and the absence of alpha or paired-chain data limited detectable features. A further reported finding was that TCR beta sequences accurately predicted the HLA-A and HLA-B alleles for most subjects in the first cohort. Compared with equally common non-associated chains, HLA-associated TCR beta chains in a later analysis were more clonally expanded and had lower generation probabilities. A later genetic analysis associated a missense DCLRE1C variant with V-gene and J-gene trimming of TCR beta chains, and an independent cohort replicated the association. Because the 87-base-pair reads could not distinguish some IMGT-functional V segments, including TRBV6-2 and TRBV6-3, those segments were excluded. Because counts were too low, around 17 rarely observed V segments, including chromosome 9 orphons, were left out of the earlier analysis of some 640 of the donors. When HLA alleles, especially DR and DQ, strongly co-occurred, attributing TCR associations to individual alleles was difficult. In vitro tests confirmed that three of the cytomegalovirus-associated TCR beta chains recognize cytomegalovirus antigens. Cytomegalovirus status was reported to be diagnosed by the classifier with high specificity and sensitivity in both the original and validation cohorts. According to a later analysis, most CMV-associated TCR beta chains appeared to be HLA-restricted, and the HLA associations seemed to be driven largely by CMV exposure. An earlier analysis of approximately 590 of the donors showed that most TCR beta V segments appeared in productive rearrangements either about 90% or about 30% of the time, which broadly matched IMGT annotations. Correlated functional status among segregating V segments might reflect linkage disequilibrium, but an unknown experimental factor could not be ruled out. The authors suggested that the approach could potentially be generalized to other disease states and immunological phenotypes. According to a later analysis, parvovirus B19, influenza, CMV and Epstein-Barr virus appeared linked to several top co-occurrence clusters. A later analysis associated around 16,000 TCR beta sequences with specific HLA alleles at a false discovery rate of 0.05. For the cohort, immune exposure information was limited to CMV serostatus.

Concerning this clone itself: Its recognized antigen is unknown. No base-level quality is on record; no much larger clone is a single base apart.

The receptor library was made with the immunoSEQ multiplex PCR assay. A mixture of 60 forward primers for TCR Vbeta segments and 13 reverse primers for TCR Jbeta segments was used in the multiplex PCR. Amplification of the CDR3 region of rearranged TCR beta genes was performed with a multiplex PCR assay on genomic DNA. The amplified TCR beta libraries were sequenced on the Illumina HiSeq System as 87-base-pair reads. On the authors' methods: In a later analysis, some 80 million unique TCR beta chains were counted across the roughly 610 repertoires, and roughly 9.9 million of these chains were shared by at least two donors. A nearest-neighbor algorithm error-corrected the raw reads and collapsed the reads into unique sequences, merging closely related sequences to remove PCR and sequencing errors. To assign V, D and J gene segments, CDR3 sequences were aligned to IMGT reference sequences. Each retained sequence needed at least a six-nucleotide match to both a V gene segment and a J gene segment. A rearrangement was called productive if the CDR3 had no stop codons and remained in frame with V and J, and every other rearrangement was called non-productive. Following IMGT convention, CDR3 was defined as the stretch from the second conserved V-encoded cysteine to the conserved J-encoded phenylalanine. In an earlier analysis of more than 550 of the donors, sequences lacking an unambiguous match to a single V gene segment were excluded. An earlier analysis of some 610 of the donors called V segments functional above 56.7% productive rearrangements and segregating when the between-donor standard deviation exceeded 5%. A statistical classification framework was built to diagnose cytomegalovirus status from the catalog of TCR beta chain sequences. In a later analysis, TCR nucleotide sequences were compared against IMGT/GENE-DB human TR gene sequences so that V and J genes could be assigned. Using the TCRdist pipeline, a later analysis assigned CDR3 sequences along with most-parsimonious VDJ recombination scenarios. In a later analysis, every TCR beta chain was defined by the combination of its CDR3 amino acid sequence and its V-gene family, and reads without a unique V-gene family were dropped. To address suspected cross-contamination and a sequencing artifact, a later analysis removed over 500 highly shared, low-generation-probability nucleotide sequences. In a later analysis, a clonal expansion index for each public chain was calculated from normalized within-repertoire ranks of inferred template counts. Generation probabilities in a later analysis came from a VDJ recombination model fitted to out-of-frame rearrangements, and those results were checked against IGoR. A later analysis scored TCR-TCR, TCR-HLA and TCR-CMV co-occurrence with hypergeometric tests, applying a repertoire-size bias correction to TCR pairs. To estimate false discovery rates, a later analysis permuted the HLA or CMV assignments 20 times. A later analysis grouped co-occurring TCRs with DBSCAN, adding TCRdist sequence similarity when clustering within HLA-allele-positive subsets. Repertoires with fewer than 30,000 or more than 120,000 public chains were left out of co-occurrence clustering, as were a few repertoires with anomalous nucleotide sharing. TCRdb's version of the immuneACCESS table is confined to in-frame rearrangements and falls short of the full clone set. An unresolved V gene accounts for under half of the shortfall where checked; the remainder is of unknown origin. The V and J calls and the clone size are those of that table, but D and trimming were determined from the DNA. This sample has over 110,000 clones in its table, and roughly four fifths of those were observed once. Roughly 10% of the sample goes to the ten largest clones.

Sequenced input: PBMCs. The rearranged chain carries TRBV7-9 and TRBJ2-1, and TRBD1 may be the D gene, going by 6 matching bases. The sequence was obtained from a woman aged 55 to 70 in good health and CMV-seropositive. The CDR3 here reads CASSPRDTAYNEQFF. Read as DNA, the sequence is TGTGCCAGCAGCCCCCGGGACACAGCCTACAATGAGCAGTTCTTC.